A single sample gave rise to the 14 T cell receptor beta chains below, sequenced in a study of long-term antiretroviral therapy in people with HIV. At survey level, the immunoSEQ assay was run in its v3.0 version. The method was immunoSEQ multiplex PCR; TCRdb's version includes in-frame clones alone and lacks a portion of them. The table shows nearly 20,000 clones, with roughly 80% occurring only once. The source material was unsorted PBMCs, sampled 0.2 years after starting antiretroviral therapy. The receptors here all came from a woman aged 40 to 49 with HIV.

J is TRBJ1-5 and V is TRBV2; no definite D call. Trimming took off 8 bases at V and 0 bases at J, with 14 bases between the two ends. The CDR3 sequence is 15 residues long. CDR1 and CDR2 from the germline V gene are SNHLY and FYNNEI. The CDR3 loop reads CASGTRVTSNQPQHF. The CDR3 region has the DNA TGTGCCAGCGGTACTAGGGTTACTAGCAATCAGCCCCAGCATTTT.

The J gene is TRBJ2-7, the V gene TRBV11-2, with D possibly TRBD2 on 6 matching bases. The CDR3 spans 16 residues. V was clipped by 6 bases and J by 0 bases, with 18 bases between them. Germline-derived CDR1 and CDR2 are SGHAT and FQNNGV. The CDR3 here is CASRKWGVTSSYEQYF. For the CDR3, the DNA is TGTGCCAGCAGAAAATGGGGGGTTACGAGCTCCTACGAGCAGTACTTC.

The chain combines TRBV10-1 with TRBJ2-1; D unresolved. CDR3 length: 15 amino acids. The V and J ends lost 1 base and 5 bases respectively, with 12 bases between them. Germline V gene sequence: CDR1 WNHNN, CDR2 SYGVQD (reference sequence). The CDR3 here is CASSEFGEGNNEQFF. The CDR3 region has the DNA TGCGCCAGCAGTGAGTTCGGCGAAGGGAACAATGAGCAGTTCTTC.

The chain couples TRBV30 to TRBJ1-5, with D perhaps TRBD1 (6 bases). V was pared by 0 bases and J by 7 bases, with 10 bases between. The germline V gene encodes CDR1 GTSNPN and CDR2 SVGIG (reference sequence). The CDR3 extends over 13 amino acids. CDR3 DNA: TGTGCCTGGAGTGTGGGGGCACGGCAGCCCCAGCATTTT. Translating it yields CAWSVGARQPQHF.

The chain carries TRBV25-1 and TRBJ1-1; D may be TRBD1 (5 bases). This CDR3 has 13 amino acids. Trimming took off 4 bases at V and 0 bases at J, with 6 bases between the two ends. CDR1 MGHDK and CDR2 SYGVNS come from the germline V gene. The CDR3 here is CASSAGLNTEAFF. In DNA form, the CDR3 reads TGTGCCAGCAGTGCGGGGCTGAACACTGAAGCTTTCTTT.

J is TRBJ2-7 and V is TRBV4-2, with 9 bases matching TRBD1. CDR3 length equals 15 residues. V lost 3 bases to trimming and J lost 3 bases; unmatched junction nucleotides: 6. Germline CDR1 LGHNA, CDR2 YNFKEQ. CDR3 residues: CASSQETGGFYEQYF. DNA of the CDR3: TGTGCCAGCAGCCAGGAGACAGGGGGATTCTACGAGCAGTACTTC.

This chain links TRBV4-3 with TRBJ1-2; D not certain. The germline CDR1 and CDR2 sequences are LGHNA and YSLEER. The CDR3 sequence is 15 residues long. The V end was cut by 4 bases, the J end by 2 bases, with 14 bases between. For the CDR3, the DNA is TGCGCCAGCAGCCCGGGTACGGGATACAACTATGGCTACACCTTC. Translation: CASSPGTGYNYGYTF.

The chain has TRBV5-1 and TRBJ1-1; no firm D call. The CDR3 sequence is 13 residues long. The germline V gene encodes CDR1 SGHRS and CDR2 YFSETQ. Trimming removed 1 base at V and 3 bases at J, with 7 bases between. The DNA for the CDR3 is TGCGCCAGCAGCTTGAATGGAGACACTGAAGCTTTCTTT. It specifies CASSLNGDTEAFF.

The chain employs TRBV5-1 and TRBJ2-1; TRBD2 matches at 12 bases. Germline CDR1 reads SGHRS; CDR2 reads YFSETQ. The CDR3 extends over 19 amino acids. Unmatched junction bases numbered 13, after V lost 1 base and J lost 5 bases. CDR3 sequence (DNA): TGCGCCAGCAGCTTGATAAGGGTCCCGCTAGCGGGAGGGCACAATGAGCAGTTCTTC. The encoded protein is CASSLIRVPLAGGHNEQFF. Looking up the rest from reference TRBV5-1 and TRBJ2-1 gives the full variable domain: KAGVTQTPRYLIKTRGQQVTLSCSPISGHRSVSWYQQTPGQGLQFLFEYFSETQRNKGNFPGRFSGRQFSNSRSEMNVSTLELGDSALYLCASSLIRVPLAGGHNEQFFGPGTRLTVL.

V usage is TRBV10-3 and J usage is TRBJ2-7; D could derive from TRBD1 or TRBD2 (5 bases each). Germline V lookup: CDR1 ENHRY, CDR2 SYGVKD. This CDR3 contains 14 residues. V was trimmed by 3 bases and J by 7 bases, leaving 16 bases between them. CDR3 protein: CAISDWGIEGEQYF. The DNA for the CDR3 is TGTGCCATCAGTGATTGGGGGATCGAGGGGGAGCAGTACTTC.

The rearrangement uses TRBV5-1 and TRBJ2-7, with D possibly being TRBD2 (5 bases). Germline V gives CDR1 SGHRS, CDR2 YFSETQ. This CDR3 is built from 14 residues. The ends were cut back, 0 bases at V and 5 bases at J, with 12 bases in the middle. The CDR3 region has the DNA TGCGCCAGCAGCTTGGCCCCGGGGATTGACGAGCAGTACTTC. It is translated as CASSLAPGIDEQYF.

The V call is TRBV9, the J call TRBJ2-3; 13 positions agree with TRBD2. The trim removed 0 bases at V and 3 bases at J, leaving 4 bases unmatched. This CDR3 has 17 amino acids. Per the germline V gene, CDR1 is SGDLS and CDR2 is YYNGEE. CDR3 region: CASSVAGGLAGTDTQYF. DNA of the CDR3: TGTGCCAGCAGCGTAGCTGGGGGACTAGCGGGGACAGATACGCAGTATTTT.

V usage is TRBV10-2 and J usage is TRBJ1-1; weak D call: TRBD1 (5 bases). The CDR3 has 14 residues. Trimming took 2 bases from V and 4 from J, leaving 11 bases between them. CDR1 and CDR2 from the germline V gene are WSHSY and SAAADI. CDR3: CASSEPGAGTEAFF. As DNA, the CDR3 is TGCGCCAGCAGTGAGCCCGGGGCAGGCACTGAAGCTTTCTTT.

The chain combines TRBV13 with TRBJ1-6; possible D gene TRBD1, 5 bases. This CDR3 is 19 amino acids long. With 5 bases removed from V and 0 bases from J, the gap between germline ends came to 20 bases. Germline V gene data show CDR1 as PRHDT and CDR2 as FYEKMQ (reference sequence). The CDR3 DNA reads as TGTGCCAGCAGCCCAGGACCGGAATGGGGGAGCTCCTATAATTCACCCCTCCACTTT. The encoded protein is CASSPGPEWGSSYNSPLHF.